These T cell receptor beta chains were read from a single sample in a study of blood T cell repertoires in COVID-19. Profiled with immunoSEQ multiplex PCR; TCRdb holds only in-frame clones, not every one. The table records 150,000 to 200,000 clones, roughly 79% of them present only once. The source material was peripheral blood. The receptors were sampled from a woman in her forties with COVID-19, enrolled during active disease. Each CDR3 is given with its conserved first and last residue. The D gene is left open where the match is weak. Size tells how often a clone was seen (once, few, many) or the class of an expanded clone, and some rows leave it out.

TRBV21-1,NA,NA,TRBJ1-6,TGTGCCAGCAACCCGAGGAGGGGTCTTTCCTATAATTCACCCCTCCACTTT,CASNPRRGLSYNSPLHF
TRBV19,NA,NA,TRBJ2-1,TGTGCCAGTAGTATAGTACTAGCAGGTAACAATGAGCAGTTCTTC,CASSIVLAGNNEQFF
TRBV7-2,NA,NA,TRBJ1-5,TGTGCCAGCAGCTTAGGTATGGGAGTCAATCAGCCCCAGCATTTT,CASSLGMGVNQPQHF
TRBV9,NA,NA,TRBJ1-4,TGTGCCAGCAGCCCCACCGGTGCCAGGAATGAAAAACTGTTTTTT,CASSPTGARNEKLFF
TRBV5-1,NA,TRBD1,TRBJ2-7,TGCGCCAGCACCTGGGGACAGAACTACGAGCAGTACTTC,CASTWGQNYEQYF
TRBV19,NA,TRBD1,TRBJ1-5,TGTGCCAGTCGAGACAGGGGGGCAGACAGCAATCAGCCCCAGCATTTT,CASRDRGADSNQPQHF
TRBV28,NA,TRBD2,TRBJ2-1,TGTGCCAGCAGCCCCGGGGAGCGGGAGTCGGATGAGCAGTTCTTC,CASSPGERESDEQFF
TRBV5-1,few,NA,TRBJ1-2,TGCGCCAGCAGCGTAGCCCCCCCAGGGAACTATGGCTACACCTTC,CASSVAPPGNYGYTF
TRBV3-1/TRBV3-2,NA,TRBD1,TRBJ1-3,TGTGCCAGCAGCCAGGGGACAGCATCAAACTCTGGAAACACCATATATTTT,CASSQGTASNSGNTIYF
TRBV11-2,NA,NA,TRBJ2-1,TGTGCCAGCAGCTCAAGCCAGGGCGCCTACAATGAGCAGTTCTTC,CASSSSQGAYNEQFF
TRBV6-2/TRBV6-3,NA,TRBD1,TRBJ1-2,TGTGCCAGCAGTCGAGTTGACAGGGGTTACGGCTACACCTTC,CASSRVDRGYGYTF
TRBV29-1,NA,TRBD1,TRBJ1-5,TGCAGCGCTGGACAGGGTCTCAATCAGCCCCAGCATTTT,CSAGQGLNQPQHF
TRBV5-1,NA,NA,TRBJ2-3,TGCGCCAGCAGCTTCACGGGAATCACAGATACGCAGTATTTT,CASSFTGITDTQYF
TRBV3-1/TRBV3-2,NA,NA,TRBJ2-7,TGTGCCAGCAGCCAACCCGGGGGAATGGGTAAGGGCGAGCAGTACTTC,CASSQPGGMGKGEQYF
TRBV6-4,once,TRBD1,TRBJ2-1,TGTGCCAGCAGTGACTCATGGGGGGACAGGGGGGTCCACAATGAGCAGTTCTTC,CASSDSWGDRGVHNEQFF
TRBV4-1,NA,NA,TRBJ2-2,TGCGCCAGCAGCCAAGGAAGCGGAGACACCGGGGAGCTGTTTTTT,CASSQGSGDTGELFF
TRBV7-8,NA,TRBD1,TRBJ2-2,TGTGCCAGCAGCGGACAGGGTTTGGGCACCGGGGAGCTGTTTTTT,CASSGQGLGTGELFF
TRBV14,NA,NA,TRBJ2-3,TGTGCCAGCTCCTTCGGAGATACGCAGTATTTT,CASSFGDTQYF
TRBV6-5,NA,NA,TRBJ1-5,TGTGCCAGCGACTACAGGGATAGCAATCAGCCCCAGCATTTT,CASDYRDSNQPQHF
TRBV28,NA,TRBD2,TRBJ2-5,TGTGCCAGCAGTTTAAGGGTTCTAGCGGGGGATGAATATAACCAAGAGACCCAGTACTTC,CASSLRVLAGDEYNQETQYF
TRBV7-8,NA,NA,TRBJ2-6,TGTGCCACTCGGGAGTTCAACTCTGGGGCCAACGTCCTGACTTTC,CATREFNSGANVLTF
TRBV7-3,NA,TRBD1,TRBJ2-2,TGTGCCAGCAGCTTAATGGGACAGGGGTTATCCGGGGAGCTGTTTTTT,CASSLMGQGLSGELFF
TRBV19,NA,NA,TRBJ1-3,TGTGCCAGTAGCCTGCCGGGACTAAGCTCTGGAAACACCATATATTTT,CASSLPGLSSGNTIYF
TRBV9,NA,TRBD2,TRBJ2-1,TGTGCCAGCAGCGTGGGGGGGTTCTCCTACAATGAGCAGTTCTTC,CASSVGGFSYNEQFF
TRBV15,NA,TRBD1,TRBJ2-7,TGTGCCACCAGTAATACCGGGACAGGTTACGAGCAGTACTTC,CATSNTGTGYEQYF
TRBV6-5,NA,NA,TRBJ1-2,TGTGCCAGCAGTTACCAATCCGGAGGCGGACGCTATGGCTACACCTTC,CASSYQSGGGRYGYTF
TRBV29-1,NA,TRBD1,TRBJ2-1,TGCAGCGTTGAAGATCCTTTTAGACAGGGGTCCTACAATGAGCAGTTCTTC,CSVEDPFRQGSYNEQFF
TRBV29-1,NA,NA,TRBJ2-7,TGCAGCGTGGAGTCCGGGTCCTACGAGCAGTACTTC,CSVESGSYEQYF
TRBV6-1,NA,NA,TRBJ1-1,TGTGCCAGCAGTGAACTCGGGGTAGTGAACACTGAAGCTTTCTTT,CASSELGVVNTEAFF
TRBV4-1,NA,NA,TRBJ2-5,TGCGCCAGCAGCCAATCGGGAAACACCCAGTACTTC,CASSQSGNTQYF
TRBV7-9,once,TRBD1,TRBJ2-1,TGTGCCAGCAGCCCACCAGGGGGAACCTACAATGAGCAGTTCTTC,CASSPPGGTYNEQFF
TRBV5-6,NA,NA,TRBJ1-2,TGTGCCAGCAGCTTGCAGTACGACTATGGCTACACCTTC,CASSLQYDYGYTF
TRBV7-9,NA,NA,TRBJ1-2,TGTGCCACCACCTGGGAGGGCTACACCTTC,CATTWEGYTF
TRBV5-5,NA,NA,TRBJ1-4,TGTGCCAGCAGCCGCAAGAGAGGAGCTAATGAAAAACTGTTTTTT,CASSRKRGANEKLFF
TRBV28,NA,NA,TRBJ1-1,TGTGTGATCGCCAGGATAATGAACACTGAAGCTTTCTTT,CVIARIMNTEAFF
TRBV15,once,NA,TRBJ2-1,TGTGCCACCAGCAGAGCCGGGACTTCAGTCAATGAGCAGTTCTTC,CATSRAGTSVNEQFF
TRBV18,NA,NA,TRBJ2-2,TGTGCCAGCTCACCACCGTCGCGCTCCGGCACCGGGGAGCTGTTTTTT,CASSPPSRSGTGELFF
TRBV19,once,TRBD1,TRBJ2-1,TGTGCCAGTAGGACAGGGACAGGGGGCTTCAATGAGCAGTTCTTC,CASRTGTGGFNEQFF
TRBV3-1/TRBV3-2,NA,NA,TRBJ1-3,TGTGCCAGCAGCCAAGGGAGGGGCTCTGGAAACACCATATATTTT,CASSQGRGSGNTIYF
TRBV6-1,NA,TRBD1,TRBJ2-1,TGTGCCAGCAGTGAAATGGGACAGGGGTTGAATGAGCAGTTCTTC,CASSEMGQGLNEQFF
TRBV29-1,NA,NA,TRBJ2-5,TGCAGCGTTGACCCGATGGGCAGTGCCCAAGAGACCCAGTACTTC,CSVDPMGSAQETQYF
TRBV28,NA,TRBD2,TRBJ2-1,TGTGCCAGCAGTTTTATAGCGGGTCCCTACAATGAGCAGTTCTTC,CASSFIAGPYNEQFF
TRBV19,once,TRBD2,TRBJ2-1,TGTGCCAGTAGATCATCGGGCGGGAGAGGTGAGCAGTTCTTC,CASRSSGGRGEQFF
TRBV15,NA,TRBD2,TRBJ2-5,TGTGCCACCAAGTCTCCCGGGGGGTCAAAGACCCAGTACTTC,CATKSPGGSKTQYF
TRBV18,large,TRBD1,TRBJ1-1,TGTGCCAGCTCACGCCCCGGGACAGGGTCGAACACTGAAGCTTTCTTT,CASSRPGTGSNTEAFF
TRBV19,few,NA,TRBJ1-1,TGTGCCAGTAATACGCAGGGCTTAGCTTTCTTT,CASNTQGLAFF
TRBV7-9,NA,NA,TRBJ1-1,TGTGCCAGCAGCCGCGGATGGAACACTGAAGCTTTCTTT,CASSRGWNTEAFF
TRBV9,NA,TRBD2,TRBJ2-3,TGTGCCAGCAGCGTAGGGACTAGCGGGAGCACAGATACGCAGTATTTT,CASSVGTSGSTDTQYF
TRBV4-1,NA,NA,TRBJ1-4,TGCGCCAGCAGCCAGGTCCCAGGGAGGGCTAATGAAAAACTGTTTTTT,CASSQVPGRANEKLFF
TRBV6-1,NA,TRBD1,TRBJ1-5,TGTGCCAGCAGTGACCAGGGGGCTGGCGATCAGCCCCAGCATTTT,CASSDQGAGDQPQHF
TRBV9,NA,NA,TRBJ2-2,TGTGCCAGCAGCGTCAGGGCCACGACCGGGGAGCTGTTTTTT,CASSVRATTGELFF
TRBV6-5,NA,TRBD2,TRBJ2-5,TGTGCCAGCAGTAGCGGGGGGGCTGGTGAGACCCAGTACTTC,CASSSGGAGETQYF
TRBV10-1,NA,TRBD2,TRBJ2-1,TGCGCCAGCAGTGAGACATTAGCGGGATCCTACAATGAGCAGTTCTTC,CASSETLAGSYNEQFF
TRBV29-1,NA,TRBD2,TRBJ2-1,TGCAGCGCCTCCGGGGGACTAGCGGGAAGTGGCTACAATGAGCAGTTCTTC,CSASGGLAGSGYNEQFF
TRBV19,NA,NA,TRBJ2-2,TGTGCCAGTAAGGTCCGGCGGTCGAACACCGGGGAGCTGTTTTTT,CASKVRRSNTGELFF
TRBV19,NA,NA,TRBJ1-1,TGTGCCAGTAGTAGGAGGCAGGGGCAAGCGGACACTGAAGCTTTCTTT,CASSRRQGQADTEAFF
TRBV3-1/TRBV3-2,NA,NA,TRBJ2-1,TGTGCCAGCAGCCAAGAACCGCCGAGGGGGTGGAACAATGAGCAGTTCTTC,CASSQEPPRGWNNEQFF
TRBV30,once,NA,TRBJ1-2,TGTGCCTGGAGTCCCGAGGGAGGGCCCCGAAACTATGGCTACACCTTC,CAWSPEGGPRNYGYTF
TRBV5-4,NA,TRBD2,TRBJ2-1,TGTGCCAGCAGCTTGGGCGGTCTAGCGGTATCAAATGAGCAGTTCTTC,CASSLGGLAVSNEQFF